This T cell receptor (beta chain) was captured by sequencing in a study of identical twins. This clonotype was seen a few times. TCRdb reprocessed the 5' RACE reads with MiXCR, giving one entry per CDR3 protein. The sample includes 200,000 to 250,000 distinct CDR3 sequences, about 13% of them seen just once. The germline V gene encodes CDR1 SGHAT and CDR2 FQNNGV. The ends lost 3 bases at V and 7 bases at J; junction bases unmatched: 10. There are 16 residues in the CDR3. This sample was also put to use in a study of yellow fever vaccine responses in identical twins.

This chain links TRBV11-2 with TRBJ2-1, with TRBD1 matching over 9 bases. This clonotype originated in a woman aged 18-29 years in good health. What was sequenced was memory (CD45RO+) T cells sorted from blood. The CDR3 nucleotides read TGTGCCAGCAGCTTCCTGGGGACAGGGACCTGGAATGAGCAGTTCTTC. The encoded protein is CASSFLGTGTWNEQFF.